Each of the 21 T cell receptor beta chains below was sequenced from the same sample in a study of neurological immune-mediated disorders. Documented time point: longitudinal time-point 3. TCRdb fed the 5' RACE reads into MiXCR, producing one record per CDR3 protein. The table includes approximately 45,000 distinct CDR3 sequences, less than 15% detected once. The specimen sequenced was PBMCs. These receptors were taken from a man aged 30 to 39 in good health.

This clonotype has at least ten counts. V and J are TRBV2 and TRBJ1-2; D is perhaps TRBD1 (5 bases). This CDR3 has 13 amino acids. Germline assignment: CDR1 SNHLY and CDR2 FYNNEI. V was trimmed by 3 bases and J by 5 bases, leaving 10 bases between them. The CDR3 sequence is CASSDRVAYGYTF. In DNA, the CDR3 is TGTGCCAGCAGTGACAGGGTAGCATATGGCTACACCTTC.

This clonotype came up many times. This chain uses TRBV29-1 with TRBJ2-7; 8 bases fit TRBD2. Germline CDR1 and CDR2: SQVTM and ANQGSEA. This CDR3 contains 12 residues. CDR3 protein: CRARGLANEQYF. In DNA, the CDR3 is TGCAGGGCTCGTGGACTAGCTAACGAGCAGTACTTC.

V gene TRBV20-1 combines with J gene TRBJ2-3, with 9 bases that match TRBD2. The CDR3 consists of 15 residues. Per germline, CDR1 DFQATT and CDR2 SNEGSKA (reference sequence). V lost 5 bases to trimming and J lost 4 bases; unmatched junction nucleotides: 10. CDR3 amino acids: CSAATGTSQADTQYF. The CDR3 DNA sequence: TGCAGTGCTGCAACCGGGACTAGCCAGGCAGATACGCAGTATTTT.

There are many counts of this clonotype. The gene calls are TRBV6-6 and TRBJ2-3, with 10 positions matching TRBD1. The germline V gene has CDR1 MNHNY and CDR2 SVGAGI (reference sequence). The junction had 12 bases not matched to a gene; V was cut back by 5 bases and J by 10 bases. This CDR3 spans 15 amino acids. CDR3 loop: CASSDRDRGFAAQYF. The CDR3 coding sequence is TGTGCCAGCAGTGACCGGGACAGGGGTTTTGCGGCGCAGTATTTT.

This clonotype has ten or more counts. The rearrangement joins TRBV9 to TRBJ1-1; D possibly corresponds to TRBD1 (6 bases). The V end lost 0 bases, the J end lost 1 base, and 7 bases lay between the germline ends. The CDR3 runs 14 residues. Germline V lookup: CDR1 SGDLS, CDR2 YYNGEE. Here the CDR3 DNA reads TGTGCCAGCAGCGTAGCGGGACAGAACACTGAAGCTTTCTTT. Its translation is CASSVAGQNTEAFF.

This clonotype has a count of ten or more. The genes are TRBV28 and TRBJ2-7; 7 bases are a match to TRBD2. The V and J ends lost 2 bases and 0 bases, in that order; junction bases with no gene match: 1. Germline-derived CDR1 and CDR2 are MDHEN and SYDVKM. The CDR3 is made up of 14 amino acids. The CDR3 loop reads CASSLGGVSYEQYF. In nucleotides, the CDR3 is TGTGCCAGCAGTTTAGGGGGGGTCTCCTACGAGCAGTACTTC.

Many counts were recorded for this clonotype. The chain is built from TRBV5-1 and TRBJ1-5; the D is unclear. The CDR3 totals 15 residues. CDR1 and CDR2 from the germline V gene are SGHRS and YFSETQ. V was clipped by 0 bases and J by 2 bases, with 9 bases between them. The CDR3 DNA reads TGCGCCAGCAGCTTGGGGGCCGGCGGCAATCAGCCCCAGCATTTT. Translating it yields CASSLGAGGNQPQHF.

The rearrangement joins TRBV29-1 to TRBJ1-1, with D possibly being TRBD1 (6 bases). This CDR3 spans 13 amino acids. The germline V and J ends were trimmed by 7 bases and 2 bases, with 14 bases remaining between them. Germline values: CDR1 SQVTM, CDR2 ANQGSEA. CDR3 nucleotide sequence: TGCAGCGCAACCGGGACACCTAACACTGAAGCTTTCTTT. Amino acids: CSATGTPNTEAFF.

There are many counts of this clonotype. V and J are TRBV27 and TRBJ2-3; D uncertain. V was pared by 2 bases and J by 6 bases, with 3 bases between. CDR3 size: 11 residues. In germline, CDR1 is MNHEY, CDR2 SMNVEV (reference sequence). The CDR3 loop is CASSLADTQYF. The CDR3, as DNA: TGTGCCAGCAGTTTAGCCGATACGCAGTATTTT.

This clonotype appeared many times. The CDR3 region is CASSLVGSQYF. DNA of the CDR3: TGTGCCAGCAGCTTGGTGGGATCTCAGTACTTC. This chain joins TRBV5-5 and TRBJ2-5; D not certain. The CDR3 contains 11 residues. Germline CDR1 reads SGHKS; CDR2 reads YYEKEE (reference sequence). V was pared by 0 bases and J by 11 bases, with 8 bases between.

The sample holds many counts of this clonotype. This rearrangement joins TRBV10-1 to TRBJ2-7, with a tentative D call TRBD1 (6 bases). The CDR3 runs 14 residues. V lost 1 base, J lost 0 bases, and 7 bases lay in between. Germline V lookup: CDR1 WNHNN, CDR2 SYGVQD (reference sequence). The CDR3 loop is CASSEYRASYEQYF. CDR3 nucleotide sequence: TGCGCCAGCAGTGAGTACAGGGCCTCCTACGAGCAGTACTTC.

This clonotype was seen only a few times. The chain links TRBV29-1 to TRBJ1-2; TRBD1 matches at 8 bases. The CDR3 sequence is 13 residues long. V lost 4 bases, J lost 2 bases, and 3 bases stayed unmatched. Per germline, CDR1 SQVTM and CDR2 ANQGSEA. The CDR3 bases are TGCAGCGTTGTTAGGACAGGGAACTATGGCTACACCTTC. Translating it yields CSVVRTGNYGYTF.

This clonotype was seen many times. The chain employs TRBV10-2 and TRBJ2-2; TRBD1 matches 11 bases. CDR1 is WSHSY, CDR2 SAAADI, per germline. Losses at the gene ends were 8 bases for V and 2 bases for J; bases not matched to a gene: 10. The CDR3 totals 17 residues. CDR3 sequence reads: CASLPLGQGANTGELFF. The CDR3 nucleotides are TGCGCCAGCCTGCCTCTCGGACAGGGGGCAAACACCGGGGAGCTGTTTTTT.

This clonotype was counted at least ten times. The gene calls are TRBV3-1 and TRBJ2-7; D unresolved. This CDR3 spans 12 amino acids. Trimming left V 4 bases short and J 1 base short, with 5 bases between. Germline V CDR1 and CDR2: LGHDT, YNNKEL (reference sequence). The CDR3 sequence: CASSRRSYEQYF. The CDR3 coding sequence is TGTGCCAGCAGCCGCAGGTCCTACGAGCAGTACTTC.

V gene TRBV3-1 combines with J gene TRBJ2-2; D remains unclear. This CDR3 region has 14 residues. V gave up 6 bases and J gave up 1 base, with 9 bases separating them. Germline CDR1 LGHDT, CDR2 YNNKEL (reference sequence). The CDR3 region is CASRGGRNTGELFF. The CDR3 region has the DNA TGTGCCAGCAGGGGCGGACGGAACACCGGGGAGCTGTTTTTT.

This clonotype was counted many times. The V call is TRBV20-1, the J call TRBJ2-2; weak D call: TRBD1 (6 bases). Between the trimmed V and J ends, which lost 4 bases and 3 bases, there was a span of 9 bases. This CDR3 contains 13 residues. Per germline, CDR1 DFQATT and CDR2 SNEGSKA (reference sequence). The DNA of the CDR3 is TGCAGTGCTATACAGGGTTACACCGGGGAGCTGTTTTTT. Its protein is CSAIQGYTGELFF.

The chain joins TRBV28 to TRBJ2-2, with 8 bases aligning to TRBD2. Trimming cost V 5 bases and J 1 base; bases outside gene matches: 6. Germline V lookup: CDR1 MDHEN, CDR2 SYDVKM. CDR3 length: 16 amino acids. CDR3 nucleotide sequence: TGTGCCAGCAGTCAACAAGCGGGAGAGAACACCGGGGAGCTGTTTTTT. Protein sequence: CASSQQAGENTGELFF.

This clonotype was picked up many times. The V and J genes are TRBV15 and TRBJ2-5, with D tentatively TRBD1 (6 bases). The CDR3 covers 14 residues. Germline V gene lookup returns CDR1 LNHNV and CDR2 YYDKDF (reference sequence). V shed 1 base and J shed 5 bases, with 11 bases lying between them. The CDR3 DNA reads TGTGCCACCAGCAGAGGGACAGCACACGAGACCCAGTACTTC. Amino acids: CATSRGTAHETQYF.

Comments on this clonotype: This may arise from a read error, as a much more abundant clone is one base away. The chain combines TRBV11-2 with TRBJ2-2; D is perhaps TRBD1 (6 bases). V lost 5 bases and J 0 bases, leaving 10 bases between the germline ends. The CDR3 loop spans 15 amino acids. From germline, CDR1 is SGHAT and CDR2 FQNNGV. The chain's CDR3 is CASSPEGANTGELFF. As DNA, the CDR3 is TGTGCCAGCAGCCCAGAGGGGGCGAACACCGGGGAGCTGTTTTTT.

This clonotype came up many times. In DNA, the CDR3 is TGTGCCAGCACTGAGGACTTACGCACAGATACGCAGTATTTT. Residues: CASTEDLRTDTQYF. The J gene is TRBJ2-3, the V gene TRBV7-2; D might be TRBD2 (5 bases). CDR1 is SGHTA, CDR2 FQGNSA, per germline. This CDR3 is built from 14 residues. Trimming stripped 7 bases from V and 1 base from J, with 12 bases between.

In this sample, this clonotype turned up a few times. The V and J genes are TRBV11-2 and TRBJ2-2; TRBD1 matches 8 bases. With 3 bases clipped from V and 5 bases from J, the junction kept 5 bases outside the gene matches. This CDR3 has 15 residues. Per germline, CDR1 SGHAT and CDR2 FQNNGV. The CDR3 protein is CASSLGQVGTGELFF. The CDR3 DNA is TGTGCCAGCAGCTTGGGACAGGTTGGGACCGGGGAGCTGTTTTTT.